Each of the 15 T cell receptor beta chains below was sequenced from the same sample in a study of PD-L1 blockade in urothelial cancer. Time point noted: peripheral blood 6 weeks after treatment start. Data came from immunoSEQ multiplex PCR; TCRdb stores just in-frame clones and leaves some out. Of some 120,000 clones listed, under 95% are singletons. Here the sequenced sample was PBMCs, taken around atezolizumab (anti-PD-L1) treatment. These receptor sequences come from a man aged 60 to 69 with urothelial cancer.

This chain uses TRBV6-4 with TRBJ2-7; D uncertain. V was cut by 7 bases and J by 2 bases, with 9 bases left in between. The CDR3 contains 12 residues. Germline CDR1 and CDR2: MRHNA and SNTAGT. The CDR3: CASIERTYEQYF. DNA of the CDR3: TGTGCCAGCATCGAGCGTACCTACGAGCAGTACTTC.

The chain combines TRBV18 with TRBJ1-5, with TRBD1 as a possible D gene (5 bases). The CDR3 covers 13 residues. V was shortened by 2 bases and J by 7 bases, with 9 bases between the two germline ends. CDR1 is KGHSH and CDR2 is LQKENI in the germline V gene. The CDR3 reads CASSPGGKQPQHF. CDR3 nucleotide sequence: TGTGCCAGCTCACCAGGGGGGAAACAGCCCCAGCATTTT. The full variable domain, in which reference TRBV18 and TRBJ1-5 provide the parts outside the CDR3, is NAGVMQNPRHLVRRRGQEARLRCSPMKGHSHVYWYRQLPEEGLKFMVYLQKENIIDESGMPKERFSAEFPKEGPSILRIQQVVRGDSAAYFCASSPGGKQPQHFGDGTRLSIL.

On this clone itself: The germline gene is not matched at one end of the junction; a read error may be the cause. The CDR3 DNA reads as TGTGTCAGCAGCCCAAGCGGGGGGGCCCTGAAGACCCAGTACTTC. This gives the protein CVSSPSGGALKTQYF. The chain uses TRBV5-4 and TRBJ2-5; TRBD2 matches 10 bases. From germline, CDR1 is SGHNT and CDR2 YYREEE (reference sequence). CDR3 length equals 15 residues.

This sequence joins TRBV11-1 and TRBJ2-1; the D is unclear. Germline loops: CDR1 SGHAT, CDR2 FQDESV (reference sequence). Trimming pared 1 base from V and 5 bases from J, leaving 3 bases between. The CDR3 spans 12 residues. The CDR3 DNA sequence: TGTGCCAGCAGCTTAGGCGACAATGAGCAGTTCTTC. This encodes CASSLGDNEQFF. The entire variable domain, with the rest obtained from reference TRBV11-1 and TRBJ2-1, is as follows: EAEVAQSPRYKITEKSQAVAFWCDPISGHATLYWYRQILGQGPELLVQFQDESVVDDSQLPKDRFSAERLKGVDSTLKIQPAELGDSAMYLCASSLGDNEQFFGPGTRLTVL.

The V gene is TRBV5-1, the J gene TRBJ2-2, with a tentative D call TRBD1 (6 bases). This CDR3 spans 15 amino acids. Deletions cut 0 bases from V and 2 bases from J, with 8 bases between. Germline lookup yields CDR1 SGHRS and CDR2 YFSETQ. CDR3 bases: TGCGCCAGCAGCTTGGGGACAGCTAACACCGGGGAGCTGTTTTTT. This translates into CASSLGTANTGELFF.

The CDR3 DNA reads TGTGCCAGCAGTGAACGGACAGGGTTGGAAAAACTGTTTTTT. This sequence encodes CASSERTGLEKLFF. The chain employs TRBV2 and TRBJ1-4; TRBD1 aligns across 8 bases. The CDR3 is 14 residues long. J was trimmed by 8 bases and V by 2 bases; bases with no gene match: 4. Germline V gene lookup returns CDR1 SNHLY and CDR2 FYNNEI.

The chain combines TRBV30 with TRBJ2-1; 10 nucleotides align to TRBD2. Germline lookup yields CDR1 GTSNPN and CDR2 SVGIG (reference sequence). After removal of 3 bases from V and 4 bases from J, the junction contained 15 bases not matched to a gene. CDR3 length: 18 residues. CDR3 amino acids: CAWRRSAGGWQSYNEQFF. Written as DNA, the CDR3 is TGTGCCTGGAGGAGGTCAGCGGGGGGGTGGCAATCTTACAATGAGCAGTTCTTC.

In its sample, this clone was seen once. This sequence joins TRBV4-1 and TRBJ2-7; TRBD2 aligns across 13 bases. Germline lookup yields CDR1 MGHRA and CDR2 YSYEKL. Unmatched junction bases numbered 6, after V lost 4 bases and J lost 3 bases. This CDR3 is built from 16 residues. The CDR3 DNA sequence: TGCGCCAGCAGCCCCCCAACTAGCGGGGGGGTCTACGAGCAGTACTTC. It yields the protein CASSPPTSGGVYEQYF.

J is TRBJ2-7 and V is TRBV7-2, with 7 bases matching TRBD2. The germline V gene encodes CDR1 SGHTA and CDR2 FQGNSA. V trimming: 6 bases; J trimming: 6 bases; junction bases outside the gene matches: 8. This CDR3 comprises 13 residues. Here the CDR3 DNA reads TGTGCCAGCAGGTTATCCGGGGGGAGCGAGCAGTACTTC. Translation gives CASRLSGGSEQYF.

The chain links TRBV10-3 to TRBJ1-2, with TRBD1 identical over 8 bases. There are 14 residues in the CDR3. Trimming removed 3 bases from V and 3 bases from J; junction bases left unmatched: 3. CDR1 ENHRY and CDR2 SYGVKD come from the germline V gene. The CDR3 sequence: CAISEGTGYYGYTF. CDR3 DNA: TGTGCCATCAGTGAAGGGACAGGCTACTATGGCTACACCTTC.

This chain joins TRBV4-1 and TRBJ2-1; TRBD2 is a possible D gene (5 bases). Trimming pared 0 bases from V and 3 bases from J, leaving 12 bases between. CDR1 and CDR2 from the germline V gene are MGHRA and YSYEKL. This CDR3 has 16 amino acids. Written as DNA, the CDR3 is TGCGCCAGCAGCCAAGATAGCGTCCTAGACTACAATGAGCAGTTCTTC. Amino acid sequence: CASSQDSVLDYNEQFF.

The chain has TRBV29-1 and TRBJ2-7, with TRBD2 matching over 13 bases. The CDR3 is 16 residues long. V shed 1 base, J shed 4 bases, and the junction held 7 bases outside the gene matches. The germline V gene has CDR1 SQVTM and CDR2 ANQGSEA. The CDR3 spells CSVEGTSGRSGYEQYF. CDR3 sequence (DNA): TGCAGCGTTGAAGGGACTAGCGGGAGAAGTGGTTACGAGCAGTACTTC.

The gene calls are TRBV28 and TRBJ2-7; 8 nucleotides match TRBD1. In germline, CDR1 is MDHEN, CDR2 SYDVKM. With V trimmed by 3 bases and J by 12 bases, 16 bases remained unmatched. This CDR3 contains 15 residues. CDR3 amino acids: CASSFLSADSGTGYF. The CDR3 region has the DNA TGTGCCAGCAGTTTTCTTTCGGCGGACTCCGGGACAGGGTACTTC.

This rearrangement joins TRBV28 to TRBJ2-7, with no clear D. This CDR3 comprises 16 residues. V gave up 1 base and J gave up 2 bases, with 15 bases separating them. The germline gives CDR1 MDHEN, CDR2 SYDVKM. The CDR3 DNA sequence: TGTGCCAGCAGTTTATTCTCACAGATTACCCCCTACGAGCAGTACTTC. This codes for CASSLFSQITPYEQYF.

V and J are TRBV4-1 and TRBJ2-5; possibly TRBD1 for D (5 bases). In germline, CDR1 is MGHRA, CDR2 YSYEKL. Trimming left V 4 bases short and J 5 bases short, with 11 bases between. The CDR3 has 13 amino acids. The CDR3: CASSLQVRETQYF. DNA for the CDR3: TGCGCCAGCAGCCTACAGGTCCGGGAGACCCAGTACTTC.